Below, one T cell receptor beta chain is given with its context. Its target is unknown. The data originate from a study of brain metastases from non-small cell lung cancer. Study findings and constraints: TCR repertoires overlapped largely between brain metastases and matched primaries.

Data came from immunoSEQ multiplex PCR; TCRdb stores just in-frame clones and leaves some out. This table holds about 3,700 clones, roughly 90% found once. V was trimmed by 0 bases and J by 1 base, leaving 7 bases between them. The CDR3 has 14 amino acids. The germline V gene encodes CDR1 SGHKS and CDR2 YYEKEE (reference sequence). The sequenced sample consisted of primary lung tumor tissue. The chain joins TRBV5-5 to TRBJ2-5, with D hard to call. The TCR was taken from a donor at least 40 years old with non-small cell lung cancer. CDR3 in amino acids: CASSLAGAQETQYF. The CDR3 nucleotides read TGTGCCAGCAGCTTGGCAGGAGCCCAAGAGACCCAGTACTTC.